The entry that follows covers one T cell receptor (beta chain) sequence. The data derive from a study of blood T cell repertoires in COVID-19. For the study at large: From the United States, Italy and Spain came samples of acute and convalescent COVID-19. Nucleic acid was either cDNA or gDNA, and it came from T cells, B-cell-depleted T cells, or PBMCs.

Germline V gene data show CDR1 as SGDLS and CDR2 as YYNGEE. V gave up 0 bases and J gave up 2 bases, with 15 bases separating them. The CDR3 consists of 16 residues. Here immunoSEQ multiplex PCR was the method, and the copy in TCRdb shows in-frame clones only, minus some. The repertoire holds approximately 150,000 clones, with about four fifths as singletons. The V call is TRBV9, the J call TRBJ2-7; D possibly corresponds to TRBD1 (6 bases). The specimen sequenced was peripheral blood. The TCR sequence derives from a man in his 70s who had recovered from COVID-19. The CDR3 nucleotides read TGTGCCAGCAGCGTAGTTCCCGACAGGACCACCTACGAGCAGTACTTC. It codes for CASSVVPDRTTYEQYF.